The 3 T cell receptor beta chains presented below share a single source sample, sequenced in a study of vaccination effects on CD4 cells after COVID-19. Sequencing was performed with immunoSEQ multiplex PCR; in TCRdb, only in-frame clones are kept and a portion is missing. In the table there are approximately 74,000 clones, 73% of which are singletons. These TCRs are of unknown antigen specificity. The culture ran for approximately 9 days before CD4+ T cells were isolated. Participants were given two doses of BNT162b2 or mRNA-1273 vaccine. The starting material was CD4+ T cells from PBMCs cultured without peptide, obtained after COVID-19 vaccination. The receptors shown here come from a human donor who received a COVID-19 vaccine.

This chain joins TRBV27 and TRBJ1-1; TRBD1 matches at 10 bases. Germline CDR1 and CDR2: MNHEY and SMNVEV (reference sequence). The trim removed 7 bases at V and 3 bases at J, leaving 11 bases unmatched. This CDR3 is built from 16 residues. The DNA of the CDR3 is TGTGCCAGCACACACGGGCCCGGGACAGGGGACACTGAAGCTTTCTTT. Protein product: CASTHGPGTGDTEAFF.

This clone showed up just a few times. The chain carries TRBV7-3 and TRBJ2-2; 8 nucleotides match TRBD1. V was clipped by 2 bases and J by 7 bases; unmatched bases: 6. Germline values: CDR1 SGHTA, CDR2 FQGTGA. This CDR3 is built from 15 residues. The CDR3 is CASSLLTGVGGELFF. CDR3 sequence (DNA): TGTGCCAGCAGCTTACTGACAGGGGTGGGCGGGGAGCTGTTTTTT.

This clone was detected only a few times. This chain uses TRBV7-9 with TRBJ2-7, with 9 bases identical to TRBD1. Germline-derived CDR1 and CDR2 are SEHNR and FQNEAQ (reference sequence). The V and J ends lost 2 bases and 1 base, in that order; junction bases with no gene match: 9. CDR3 size: 17 residues. The CDR3 sequence is CASSLTPGQGQSYEQYV. For the CDR3, the DNA is TGTGCCAGCAGCTTAACTCCGGGACAGGGACAGTCCTACGAGCAGTACGTC.